The 5 T cell receptor beta chains reported below all come from one sample, sequenced in a study of cytotoxic CD8 clonotypes in ibrutinib-treated CLL. Sequenced by immunoSEQ multiplex PCR; TCRdb stores in-frame clones only, minus some. The sample records 270,000 or so clones, 65% to 85% being singletons. The sample here was PBMCs, taken at disease progression, from a patient treated with ibrutinib. The source of these receptors is a human donor with chronic lymphocytic leukemia.

This clone was found a few times. V usage is TRBV5-1 and J usage is TRBJ1-6; the D gene is possibly TRBD1 (5 bases). Trimming pared 0 bases from V and 6 bases from J, leaving 10 bases between. The CDR3 totals 15 residues. Germline CDR1 SGHRS, CDR2 YFSETQ. The CDR3 DNA follows: TGCGCCAGCAGCTTGGTTCAGGGCGGTAATTCACCCCTCCACTTT. The encoded protein is CASSLVQGGNSPLHF.

This rearrangement joins TRBV11-2 to TRBJ2-7; tentative D call: TRBD1 (5 bases). CDR3 length: 14 residues. Trimming removed 2 bases from V and 2 bases from J, with 10 bases in between. Germline V gene sequence: CDR1 SGHAT, CDR2 FQNNGV. CDR3: CASSLSGAAYEQYF. The CDR3 region has the DNA TGTGCCAGCAGCTTATCTGGGGCCGCCTACGAGCAGTACTTC.

In this sample, this clone turned up a few times. The chain has TRBV11-2 and TRBJ2-5; D is tentatively TRBD1 or TRBD2 (7 bases each). CDR3 length: 14 residues. Trimming shortened V by 6 bases and J by 5 bases, and 16 bases separated the two germline ends. Germline-derived CDR1 and CDR2 are SGHAT and FQNNGV. This CDR3 reads CASSFRGGHETQYF. For the CDR3, the DNA is TGTGCCAGCAGTTTCAGGGGGGGTCATGAGACCCAGTACTTC.

This clone was observed a few times. The chain joins TRBV29-1 to TRBJ2-7, with D perhaps TRBD1 or TRBD2 (5 bases each). Germline V gene sequence: CDR1 SQVTM, CDR2 ANQGSEA. The CDR3 is made up of 8 amino acids. The CDR3 nucleotides are TGCAGCGTTGAAGGGGGGATTGTC. This gives the protein CSVEGGIV.

The chain combines TRBV9 with TRBJ1-2; D uncertain. Germline V gene sequence: CDR1 SGDLS, CDR2 YYNGEE. This CDR3 is built from 16 residues. The V end lost 0 bases, the J end lost 7 bases, and 19 bases lay between the germline ends. CDR3 in DNA: TGTGCCAGCAGCGTAGCGAGTTCTCCAGCCATAGTTGGCTACACCTTC. As protein: CASSVASSPAIVGYTF.